The rows below give T cell receptor beta chains drawn from one sample of a study of T cells after yellow fever vaccination. TCRdb re-called the 5' RACE reads through MiXCR, storing one row per CDR3 protein. The sample has 250,000 to 400,000 distinct CDR3 sequences; over 4% are singletons. The sample was PBMCs, taken 5 days after the yellow fever booster vaccination. The source is a young man who received the YFV17D yellow fever vaccine. Both conserved end residues are part of each CDR3. The D gene is left open where the match is weak. Not every row has a clone size; where given, it reads once, few, many or a size class.

>TRBV4-2|TRBJ1-1|many|-
TGTGCCAGCAGCCAGCTACTCGGGGGTGAAGCTTTCTTT
CASSQLLGGEAFF
>TRBV7-9|TRBJ2-7|many|-
TGTGCCAGCAGCCCAGGGGCAGGGGCCTACGAGCAGTACTTC
CASSPGAGAYEQYF
>TRBV7-9|TRBJ2-7|-|TRBD1
TGTGCCAGCAGCCCTGGGGCAGGGGGCTCCTACGAGCAGTACTTC
CASSPGAGGSYEQYF
>TRBV27|TRBJ2-7|few|-
TGTGCCAGCAGTTTATTTGACAGAACCTACGAGCAGTACTTC
CASSLFDRTYEQYF
>TRBV20-1|TRBJ1-4|-|TRBD1
TGCAGTGCTGCTGGGGGACAGGGTCATGAAAAACTGTTTTTT
CSAAGGQGHEKLFF
>TRBV6-5|TRBJ1-1|few|-
TGTGCCAGCAGCGTTTGGGCGAACACTGAAGCTTTCTTT
CASSVWANTEAFF
>TRBV4-2|TRBJ2-2|many|-
TGTGCCAGCAGCCAAGAGGGGGACCCCTCCACCGGGGAGCTGTTTTTT
CASSQEGDPSTGELFF
>TRBV2|TRBJ2-1|few|-
TGTGCCAGCAGGAGGGACACAAACAATGAGCAGTTCTTC
CASRRDTNNEQFF
>TRBV25-1|TRBJ2-1|-|-
TGTGCCAGCAGCGACTTGGGGCCAGCTCGGCAGTTCTTC
CASSDLGPARQFF
>TRBV5-1|TRBJ2-2|few|-
TGCGCCAGCAGCTTGGAGCGGGACAGAAGCACCGGGGAGCTGTTTTTT
CASSLERDRSTGELFF
>TRBV4-3|TRBJ1-2|-|-
TGCGCCAGCACCCAATGGCGAGCTAACTATGGCTACACCTTC
CASTQWRANYGYTF
>TRBV6-5|TRBJ2-2|many|-
TGTGCCAGCAGTTACGGGCCCGGGGAGCTGTTTTTT
CASSYGPGELFF
>TRBV30|TRBJ2-5|-|-
TGTGCCTGGACTAGCCAAGAGACCCAGTACTTC
CAWTSQETQYF
>TRBV6-5|TRBJ2-6|-|-
TGTGCCAGCAGACCCCACAGCTCTGGGGCCAACGTCCTGACTTTC
CASRPHSSGANVLTF
>TRBV7-9|TRBJ1-4|-|TRBD1
TGTGCCAGCAGCTTGGCCGACAGGGTTGCTAATGAAAAACTGTTTTTT
CASSLADRVANEKLFF
>TRBV6-5|TRBJ2-3|-|-
TGTGCCAGCAGTTACCGCAGGCCTGGAGATACGCAGTATTTT
CASSYRRPGDTQYF
>TRBV29-1|TRBJ2-1|-|TRBD1
TGCAGCGTTGAGAGGGGACAGGGACACAATGAGCAGTTCTTC
CSVERGQGHNEQFF